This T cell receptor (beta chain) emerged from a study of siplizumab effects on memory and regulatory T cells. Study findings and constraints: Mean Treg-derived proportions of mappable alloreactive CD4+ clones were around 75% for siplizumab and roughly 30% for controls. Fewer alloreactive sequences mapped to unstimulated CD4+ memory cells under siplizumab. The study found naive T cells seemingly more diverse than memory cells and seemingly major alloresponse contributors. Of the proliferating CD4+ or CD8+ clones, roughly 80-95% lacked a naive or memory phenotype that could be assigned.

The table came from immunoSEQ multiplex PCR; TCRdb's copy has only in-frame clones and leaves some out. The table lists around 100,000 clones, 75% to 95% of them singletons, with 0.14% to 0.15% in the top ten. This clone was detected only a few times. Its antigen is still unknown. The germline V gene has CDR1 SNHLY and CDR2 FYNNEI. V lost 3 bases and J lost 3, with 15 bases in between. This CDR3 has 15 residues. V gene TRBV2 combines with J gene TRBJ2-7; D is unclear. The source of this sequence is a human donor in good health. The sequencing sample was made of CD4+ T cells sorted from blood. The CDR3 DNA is TGTGCCAGCAGTGATATCGGTCCACCCGTCTACGAGCAGTACTTC. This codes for CASSDIGPPVYEQYF. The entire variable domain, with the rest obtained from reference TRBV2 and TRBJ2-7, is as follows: EPEVTQTPSHQVTQMGQEVILRCVPISNHLYFYWYRQILGQKVEFLVSFYNNEISEKSEIFDDQFSVERPDGSNFTLKIRSTKLEDSAMYFCASSDIGPPVYEQYFGPGTRLTVT.